This is a list of T cell receptor beta chains from one sample in a study of cytomegalovirus exposure and HLA in healthy donors. The data were produced by immunoSEQ multiplex PCR, yet TCRdb's version contains in-frame clones alone and is incomplete. The table lists around 130,000 clones, with roughly 2% in the top ten. Sequencing was done on a sample of PBMCs. Receptors were obtained from a woman aged 55-70 years in good health and CMV-seronegative. CDR3s include the opening cysteine and the closing phenylalanine or tryptophan. D genes are given only for firm matches.

CDR3 length | D gene | V gene | CDR3 protein
14 | - | TRBV5-1 | CASSLTRSWDTQYF
14 | - | TRBV29-1 | CSVEGGAGNTEAFF
14 | TRBD2 | TRBV5-4 | CASSFSGVGETQYF
14 | - | TRBV9 | CASSVGRNTGELFF
15 | TRBD1 | TRBV28 | CASTPWGTGYYGYTF
16 | - | TRBV2 | CASSEARGALGTEAFF
17 | TRBD1 | TRBV6-1 | CASSDPRDRGMNTEAFF
14 | TRBD1 | TRBV6-5 | CASSAGQYNSPLHF
16 | TRBD2 | TRBV2 | CASRESSGRLGDEQFF
13 | - | TRBV7-9 | CASSPSPRSPLHF
12 | - | TRBV6-5 | CASTQGNYGYTF
18 | - | TRBV6-1 | CASSEALPAGLANYGYTF
18 | TRBD2 | TRBV15 | CATSRELAGGLSYNEQFF
15 | TRBD2 | TRBV19 | CASKATSGTYNEQFF
14 | TRBD2 | TRBV7-9 | CASSSPGLFNEQFF
13 | - | TRBV29-1 | CSDRVPSTDTQYF
16 | TRBD2 | TRBV7-9 | CASSTGVTSGYNEQFF
16 | TRBD1 | TRBV5-1 | CASSFTSGTGVGEQYF
16 | TRBD2 | TRBV5-4 | CASSLFRGRADNEQFF
13 | - | TRBV9 | CASSPSGVGGYTF
12 | TRBD1 | TRBV27 | CASRTGGGEQFF
14 | TRBD2 | TRBV11-2 | CASSQTSAQETQYF
13 | - | TRBV6-5 | CASREQGPYGYTF
16 | - | TRBV5-4 | CASSFRHLADTGELFF
14 | - | TRBV7-9 | CASTQGAAKETQYF
17 | - | TRBV5-1 | CASSSPPGQGSSYEQYF
16 | - | TRBV15 | CATTISEWGKNTEAFF
16 | TRBD2 | TRBV11-2 | CASSRTSGRSSYEQYF
17 | TRBD2 | TRBV4-2 | CASSQEASGVNADTQYF
12 | - | TRBV12-2 | CASRATGCGYTF
14 | TRBD2 | TRBV11-3 | CASSTAGITDTQYF
14 | TRBD1 | TRBV5-1 | CASSYPGGPDTQYF
16 | TRBD1 | TRBV19 | CASSTPGTGGSYGYTF
13 | TRBD1 | TRBV28 | CASSWGQGYGYTF
15 | - | TRBV7-6 | CASSLVLANTGELFF
15 | TRBD1 | TRBV10-3 | CAISPDRGQVETQYF
13 | - | TRBV27 | CASSLSENYGYTF
16 | - | TRBV5-1 | CASSLPGAPLNTEAFF
15 | TRBD1 | TRBV10-1 | CASRNRDRGTDTQYF
15 | TRBD1 | TRBV7-6 | CASSRTGVSNQPQHF
13 | - | TRBV28 | CASSLTGYYGYTF
15 | - | TRBV27 | CASSLSGASNQPQHF
17 | TRBD1 | TRBV9 | CASSPGRTGMTENEQFF
17 | - | TRBV28 | CASSFFSARQGGNEQFF
13 | - | TRBV2 | CASSDGLGEKLFF
15 | TRBD2 | TRBV27 | CASSLRRGGSGELFF
16 | - | TRBV2 | CASSAYTLRNNSPLHF
15 | - | TRBV7-7 | CASSDGQPGAYEQYF
15 | TRBD1 | TRBV7-6 | CASSYGTGTSYEQYF
13 | TRBD1 | TRBV5-6 | CASSPQGVYEQYF
12 | - | TRBV28 | CASMDRSYGYTF
16 | TRBD2 | TRBV5-1 | CASSLGPSGTQETQYF
13 | TRBD1 | TRBV7-9 | CASSERQGDGYTF
15 | - | TRBV7-9 | CASSLTGYSYNEQFF
16 | - | TRBV9 | CASSASPAEHTGELFF
16 | TRBD1 | TRBV2 | CASRTSTGSGNQPQHF
15 | - | TRBV18 | CASSPQGYSNQPQHF
16 | TRBD1 | TRBV30 | CAWQSGGRKAKNIQYF
13 | - | TRBV30 | CAWNQKSTDTQYF
13 | - | TRBV6-1 | CATNALNTGELFF